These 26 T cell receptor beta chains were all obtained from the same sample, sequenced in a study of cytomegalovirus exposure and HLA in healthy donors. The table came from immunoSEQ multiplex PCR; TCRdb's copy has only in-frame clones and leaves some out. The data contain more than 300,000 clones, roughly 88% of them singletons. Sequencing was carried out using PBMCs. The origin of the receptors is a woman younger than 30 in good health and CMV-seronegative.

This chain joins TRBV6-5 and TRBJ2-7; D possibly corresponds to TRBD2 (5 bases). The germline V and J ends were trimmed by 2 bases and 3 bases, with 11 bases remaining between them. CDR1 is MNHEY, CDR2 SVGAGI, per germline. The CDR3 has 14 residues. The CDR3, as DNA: TGTGCCAGCAGTTACGGAGGCCTCGGCTACGAGCAGTACTTC. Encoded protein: CASSYGGLGYEQYF.

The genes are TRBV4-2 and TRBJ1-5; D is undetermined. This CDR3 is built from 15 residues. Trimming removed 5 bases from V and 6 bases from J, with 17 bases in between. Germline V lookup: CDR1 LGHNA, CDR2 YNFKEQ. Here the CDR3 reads CASSEGLFGSQPQHF. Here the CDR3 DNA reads TGTGCCAGCAGCGAGGGTCTCTTCGGGTCTCAGCCCCAGCATTTT.

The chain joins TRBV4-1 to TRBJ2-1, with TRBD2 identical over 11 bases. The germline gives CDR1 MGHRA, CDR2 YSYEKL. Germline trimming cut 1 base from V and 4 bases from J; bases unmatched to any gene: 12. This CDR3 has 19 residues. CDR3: CASSQGRIAGGRGYNEQFF. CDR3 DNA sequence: TGCGCCAGCAGCCAAGGGAGAATAGCGGGAGGGAGGGGGTACAATGAGCAGTTCTTC.

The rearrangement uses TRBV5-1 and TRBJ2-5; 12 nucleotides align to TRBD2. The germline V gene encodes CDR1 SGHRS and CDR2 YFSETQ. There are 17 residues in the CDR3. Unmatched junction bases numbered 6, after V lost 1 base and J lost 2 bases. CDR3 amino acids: CASSLRTSGTLQETQYF. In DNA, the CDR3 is TGCGCCAGCAGCTTGAGGACTAGCGGGACACTGCAAGAGACCCAGTACTTC.

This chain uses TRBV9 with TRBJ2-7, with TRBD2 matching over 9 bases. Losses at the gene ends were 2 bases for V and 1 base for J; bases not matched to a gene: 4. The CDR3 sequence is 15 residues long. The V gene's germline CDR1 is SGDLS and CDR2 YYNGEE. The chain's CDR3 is CASSVGLAGSYEQYF. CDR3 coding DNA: TGTGCCAGCAGCGTGGGACTAGCCGGTTCCTACGAGCAGTACTTC.

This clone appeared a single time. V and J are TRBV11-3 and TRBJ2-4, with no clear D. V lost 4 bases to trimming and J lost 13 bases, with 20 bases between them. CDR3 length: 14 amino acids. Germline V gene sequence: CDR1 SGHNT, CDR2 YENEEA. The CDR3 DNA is TGTGCCAGCAGCTCAGGTGCCTTGAATGGCCGCCAGTACTTC. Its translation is CASSSGALNGRQYF.

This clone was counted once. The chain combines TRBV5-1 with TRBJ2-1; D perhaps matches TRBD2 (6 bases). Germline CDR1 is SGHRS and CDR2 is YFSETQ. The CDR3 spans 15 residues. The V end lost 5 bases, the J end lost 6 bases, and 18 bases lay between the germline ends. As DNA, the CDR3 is TGCGCCAGCAGGAGTCGGGAGAATCAGGTCAATGAGCAGTTCTTC. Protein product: CASRSRENQVNEQFF.

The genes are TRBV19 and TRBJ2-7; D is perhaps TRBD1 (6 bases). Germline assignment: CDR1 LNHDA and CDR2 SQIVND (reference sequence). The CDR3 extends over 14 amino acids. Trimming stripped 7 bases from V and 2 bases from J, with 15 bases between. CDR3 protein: CASTPGRGPYEQYF. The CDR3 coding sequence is TGTGCCAGTACCCCAGGCAGGGGTCCCTACGAGCAGTACTTC.

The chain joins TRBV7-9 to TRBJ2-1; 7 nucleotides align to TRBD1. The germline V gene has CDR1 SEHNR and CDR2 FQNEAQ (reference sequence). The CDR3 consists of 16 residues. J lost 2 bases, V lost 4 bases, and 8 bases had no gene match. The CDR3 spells CASSSRQGSPYNEQFF. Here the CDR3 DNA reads TGTGCCAGCAGCTCCCGACAGGGCAGCCCCTACAATGAGCAGTTCTTC. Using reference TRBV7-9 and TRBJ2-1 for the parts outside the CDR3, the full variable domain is DTGVSQNPRHKITKRGQNVTFRCDPISEHNRLYWYRQTLGQGPEFLTYFQNEAQLEKSRLLSDRFSAERPKGSFSTLEIQRTEQGDSAMYLCASSSRQGSPYNEQFFGPGTRLTVL.

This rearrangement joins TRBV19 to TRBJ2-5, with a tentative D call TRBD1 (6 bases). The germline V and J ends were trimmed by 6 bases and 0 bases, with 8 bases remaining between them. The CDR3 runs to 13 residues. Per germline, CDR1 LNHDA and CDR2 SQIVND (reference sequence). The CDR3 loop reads CASSGQYQETQYF. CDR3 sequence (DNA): TGTGCCAGTAGCGGACAGTACCAAGAGACCCAGTACTTC.

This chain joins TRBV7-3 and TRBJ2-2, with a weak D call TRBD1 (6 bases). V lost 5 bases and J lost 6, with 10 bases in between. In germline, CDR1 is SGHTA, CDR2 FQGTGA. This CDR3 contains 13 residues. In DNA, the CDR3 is TGTGCCAGCAGCGCCTCAGGGGCCGGGGAGCTGTTTTTT. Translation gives CASSASGAGELFF.

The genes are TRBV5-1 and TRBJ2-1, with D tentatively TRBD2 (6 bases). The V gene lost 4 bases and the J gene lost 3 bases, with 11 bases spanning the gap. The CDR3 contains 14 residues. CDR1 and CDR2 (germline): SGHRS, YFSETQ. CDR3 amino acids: CASSQEGNYNEQFF. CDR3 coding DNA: TGCGCCAGCAGCCAGGAGGGGAACTACAATGAGCAGTTCTTC. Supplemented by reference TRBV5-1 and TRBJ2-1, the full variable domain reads KAGVTQTPRYLIKTRGQQVTLSCSPISGHRSVSWYQQTPGQGLQFLFEYFSETQRNKGNFPGRFSGRQFSNSRSEMNVSTLELGDSALYLCASSQEGNYNEQFFGPGTRLTVL.

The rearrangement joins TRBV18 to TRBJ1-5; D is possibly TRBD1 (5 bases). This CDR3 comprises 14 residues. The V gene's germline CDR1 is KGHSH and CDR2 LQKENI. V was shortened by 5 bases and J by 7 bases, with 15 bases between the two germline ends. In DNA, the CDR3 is TGTGCCAGCTCAGCTCAGGGTACTGGGCAGCCCCAGCATTTT. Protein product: CASSAQGTGQPQHF.

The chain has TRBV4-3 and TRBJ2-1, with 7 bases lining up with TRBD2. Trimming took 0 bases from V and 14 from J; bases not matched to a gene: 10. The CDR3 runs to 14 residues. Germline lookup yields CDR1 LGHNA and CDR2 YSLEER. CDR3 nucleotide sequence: TGCGCCAGCAGCCAAGATCTGATCGGGAGGACAAAGTTCTTC. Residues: CASSQDLIGRTKFF.

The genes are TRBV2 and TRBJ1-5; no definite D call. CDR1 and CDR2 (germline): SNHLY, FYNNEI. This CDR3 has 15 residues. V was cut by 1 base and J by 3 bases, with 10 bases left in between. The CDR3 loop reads CASSEGRLANQPQHF. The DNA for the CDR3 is TGTGCCAGCAGTGAAGGCAGGTTGGCCAATCAGCCCCAGCATTTT.

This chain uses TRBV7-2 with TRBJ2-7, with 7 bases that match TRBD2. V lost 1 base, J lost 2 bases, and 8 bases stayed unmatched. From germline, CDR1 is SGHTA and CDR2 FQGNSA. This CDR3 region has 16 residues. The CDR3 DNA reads TGTGCCAGCAGCTTAGATCTGGGGGGAGGGGCCTACGAGCAGTACTTC. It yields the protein CASSLDLGGGAYEQYF. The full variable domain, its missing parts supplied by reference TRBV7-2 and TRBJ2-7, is GAGVSQSPSNKVTEKGKDVELRCDPISGHTALYWYRQSLGQGLEFLIYFQGNSAPDKSGLPSDRFSAERTGGSVSTLTIQRTQQEDSAVYLCASSLDLGGGAYEQYFGPGTRLTVT.

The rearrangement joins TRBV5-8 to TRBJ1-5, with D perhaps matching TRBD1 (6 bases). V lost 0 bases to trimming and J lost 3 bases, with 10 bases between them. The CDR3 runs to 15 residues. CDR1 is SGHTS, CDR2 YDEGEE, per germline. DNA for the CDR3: TGTGCCAGCAGCTTGGTAACAGGGTACAATCAGCCCCAGCATTTT. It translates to CASSLVTGYNQPQHF. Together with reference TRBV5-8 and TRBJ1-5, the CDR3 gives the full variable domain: EAGVTQSPTHLIKTRGQQATLRCSPISGHTSVYWYQQALGLGLQFLLWYDEGEERNRGNFPPRFSGRQFPNYSSELNVNALELEDSALYLCASSLVTGYNQPQHFGDGTRLSIL.

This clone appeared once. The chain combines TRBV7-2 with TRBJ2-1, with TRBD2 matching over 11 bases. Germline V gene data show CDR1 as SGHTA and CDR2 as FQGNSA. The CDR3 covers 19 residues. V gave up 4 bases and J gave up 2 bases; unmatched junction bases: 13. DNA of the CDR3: TGTGCCAGCAGCTCCAGAGGTAGCGGGAGGGCGGGCGCCTACAATGAGCAGTTCTTC. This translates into CASSSRGSGRAGAYNEQFF.

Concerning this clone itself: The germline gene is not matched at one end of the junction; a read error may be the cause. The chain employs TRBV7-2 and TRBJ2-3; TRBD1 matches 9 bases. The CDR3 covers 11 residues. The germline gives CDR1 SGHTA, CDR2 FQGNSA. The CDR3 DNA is TGTGCCAGCAGCTTCGGGGACAGGGTAGATTTT. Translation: CASSFGDRVDF.

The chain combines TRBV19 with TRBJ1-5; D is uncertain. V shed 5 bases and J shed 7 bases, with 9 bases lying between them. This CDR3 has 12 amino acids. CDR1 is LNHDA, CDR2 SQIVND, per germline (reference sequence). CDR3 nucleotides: TGTGCCAGTAGTCCCAAACAACAGCCCCAGCATTTT. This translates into CASSPKQQPQHF.

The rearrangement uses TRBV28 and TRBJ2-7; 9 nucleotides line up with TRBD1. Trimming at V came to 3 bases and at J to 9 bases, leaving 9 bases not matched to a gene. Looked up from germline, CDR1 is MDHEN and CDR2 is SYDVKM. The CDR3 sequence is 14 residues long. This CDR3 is CASSLGQGFAGQYF. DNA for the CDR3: TGTGCCAGCAGTTTGGGACAGGGTTTTGCCGGGCAGTACTTC.

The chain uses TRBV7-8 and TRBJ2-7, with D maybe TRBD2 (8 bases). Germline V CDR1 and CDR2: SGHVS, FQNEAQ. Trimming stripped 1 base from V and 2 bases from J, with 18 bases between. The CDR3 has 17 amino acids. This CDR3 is CASSLGRGREAAYEQYF. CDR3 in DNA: TGTGCCAGCAGCTTAGGGAGGGGGCGGGAGGCAGCCTACGAGCAGTACTTC.

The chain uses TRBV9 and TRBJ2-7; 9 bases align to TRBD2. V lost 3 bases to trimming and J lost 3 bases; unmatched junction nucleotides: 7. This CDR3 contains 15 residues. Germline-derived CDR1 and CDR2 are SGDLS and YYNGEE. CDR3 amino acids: CASSENPSGNYEQYF. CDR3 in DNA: TGTGCCAGCAGCGAAAACCCTAGCGGGAACTACGAGCAGTACTTC.

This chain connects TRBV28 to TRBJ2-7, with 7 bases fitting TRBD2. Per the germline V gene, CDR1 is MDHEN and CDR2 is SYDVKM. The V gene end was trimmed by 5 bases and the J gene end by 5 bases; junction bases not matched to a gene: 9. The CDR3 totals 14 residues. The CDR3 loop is CASSLTSEGNEQYF. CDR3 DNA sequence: TGTGCCAGCAGTCTTACTAGCGAGGGCAACGAGCAGTACTTC.

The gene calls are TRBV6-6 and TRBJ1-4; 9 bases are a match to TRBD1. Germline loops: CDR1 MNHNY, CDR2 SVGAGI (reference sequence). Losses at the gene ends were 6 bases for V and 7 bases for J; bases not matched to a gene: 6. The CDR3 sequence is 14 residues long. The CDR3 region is CASREQGAREKLFF. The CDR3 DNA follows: TGTGCCAGCAGAGAACAGGGGGCGCGTGAAAAACTGTTTTTT.

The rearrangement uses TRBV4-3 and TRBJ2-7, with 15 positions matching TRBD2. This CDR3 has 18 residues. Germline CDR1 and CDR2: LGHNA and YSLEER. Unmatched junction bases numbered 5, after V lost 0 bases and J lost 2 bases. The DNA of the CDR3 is TGCGCCAGCAGCCAAGAAGGACTAGCGGGAGGGCCGGCCTACGAGCAGTACTTC. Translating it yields CASSQEGLAGGPAYEQYF.